This TCR beta chain emerged from a study of CXCR3-negative and CXCR3-positive naive CD8 T cells. UMI-labeled TRB cDNA libraries were prepared by 5' RACE. Reprocessing the 5' RACE reads, TCRdb reports a single entry for every CDR3 protein and omits DNA. The table lists 150,000 or so distinct CDR3 sequences. The sample comprised naive CXCR3- CD8+ T cells from blood. Subset indicated: CD45RO-CCR7+CD27+CD95- naive CD8+ T cells lacking CXCR3 (TNR3-). This receptor was obtained from a human donor in good health. Some clones in this sample may be carry-over from other donors' samples.

The CDR3 is CASSSRMEQGDNQPQHF. This rearrangement joins TRBV27 to TRBJ1-5; TCRdb's assignment of TRBD1 cannot be checked, as there is no DNA. Germline values: CDR1 MNHEY, CDR2 SMNVEV (reference sequence). The CDR3 extends over 17 amino acids.